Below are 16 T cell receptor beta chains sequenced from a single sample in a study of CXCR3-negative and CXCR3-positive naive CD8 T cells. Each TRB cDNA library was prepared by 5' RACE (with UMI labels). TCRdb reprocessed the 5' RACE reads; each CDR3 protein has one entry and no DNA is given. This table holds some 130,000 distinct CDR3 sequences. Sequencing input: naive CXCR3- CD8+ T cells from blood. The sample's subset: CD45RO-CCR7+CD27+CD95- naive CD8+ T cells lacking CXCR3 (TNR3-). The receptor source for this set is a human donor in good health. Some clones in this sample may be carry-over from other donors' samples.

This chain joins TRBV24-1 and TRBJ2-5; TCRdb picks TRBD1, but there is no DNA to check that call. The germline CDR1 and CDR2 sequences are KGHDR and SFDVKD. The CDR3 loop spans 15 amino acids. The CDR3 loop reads CATSNRGTLQETQYF.

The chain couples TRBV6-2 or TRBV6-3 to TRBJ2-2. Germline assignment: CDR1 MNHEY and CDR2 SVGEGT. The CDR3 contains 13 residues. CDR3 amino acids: CASTQWGIGELFF.

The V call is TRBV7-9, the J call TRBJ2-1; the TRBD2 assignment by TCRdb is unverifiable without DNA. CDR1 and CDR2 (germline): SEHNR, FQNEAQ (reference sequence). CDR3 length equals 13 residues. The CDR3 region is CASSPPAYNEQFF.

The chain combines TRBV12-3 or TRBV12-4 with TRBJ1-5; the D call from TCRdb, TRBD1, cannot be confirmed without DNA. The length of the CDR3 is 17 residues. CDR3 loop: CASSGTGQTYSNQPQHF.

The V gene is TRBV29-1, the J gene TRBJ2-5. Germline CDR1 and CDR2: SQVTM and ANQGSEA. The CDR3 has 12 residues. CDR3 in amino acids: CSVEEDQETQYF.

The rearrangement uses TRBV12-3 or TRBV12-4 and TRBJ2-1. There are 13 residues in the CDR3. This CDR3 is CASSEVTYNEQFF.

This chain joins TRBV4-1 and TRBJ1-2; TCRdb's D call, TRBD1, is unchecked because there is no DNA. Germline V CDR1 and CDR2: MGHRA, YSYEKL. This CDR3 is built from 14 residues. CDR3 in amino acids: CASSRPTGLGGYTF.

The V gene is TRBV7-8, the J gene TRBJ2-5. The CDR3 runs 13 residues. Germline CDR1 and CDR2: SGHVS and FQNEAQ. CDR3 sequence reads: CASSLMVQETQYF.

CDR3 region: CASSLTDSHGYTF. The chain joins TRBV7-9 to TRBJ1-2; TCRdb proposes TRBD1, but this gene call is untestable without DNA. CDR1 is SEHNR, CDR2 FQNEAQ, per germline (reference sequence). The CDR3 is made up of 13 amino acids.

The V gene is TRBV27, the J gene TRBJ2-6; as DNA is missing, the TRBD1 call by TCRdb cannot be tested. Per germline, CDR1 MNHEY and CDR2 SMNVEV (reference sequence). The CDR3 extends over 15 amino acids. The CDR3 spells CASTGGGRLSNVLTF.

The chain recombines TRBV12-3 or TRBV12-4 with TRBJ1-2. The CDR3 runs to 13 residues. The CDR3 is CASSLKGNYGYTF.

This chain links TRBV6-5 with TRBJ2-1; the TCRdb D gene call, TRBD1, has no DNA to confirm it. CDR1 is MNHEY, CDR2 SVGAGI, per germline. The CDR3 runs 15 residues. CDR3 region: CASSYSNNADMEQFF.

CDR3: CSAQDRDSYEQYF. The J gene is TRBJ2-7, the V gene TRBV20-1; TCRdb reports TRBD1, a call that lacks DNA to check it against. The length of the CDR3 is 13 residues. CDR1 is DFQATT, CDR2 SNEGSKA, per germline (reference sequence).

CDR3 region: CASSQQGYLTEAFF. The chain couples TRBV12-3 or TRBV12-4 to TRBJ1-1; TCRdb outputs TRBD1, but without DNA this stays unchecked. This CDR3 comprises 14 residues.

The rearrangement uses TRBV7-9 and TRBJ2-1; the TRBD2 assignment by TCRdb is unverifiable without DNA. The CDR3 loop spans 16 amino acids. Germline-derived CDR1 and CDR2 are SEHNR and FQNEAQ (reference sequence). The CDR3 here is CASSWRTSAGYNEQFF.

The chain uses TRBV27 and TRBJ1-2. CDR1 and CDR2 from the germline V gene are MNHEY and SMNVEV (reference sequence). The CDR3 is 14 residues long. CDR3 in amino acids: CTSRHGRTNYGYTF.